This is a list of T cell receptor beta chains from one sample in a study of T cell responses to AZD1222 COVID-19 vaccine. Assay: immunoSEQ multiplex PCR; the TCRdb copy retains only in-frame clones and omits some. The data show fewer than 120,000 clones, 94% seen once. The input for sequencing was peripheral blood, taken 28 days after the second AZD1222 dose. The receptors were gathered from an adult who received the AZD1222 COVID-19 vaccine. CDR3s include the opening cysteine and the closing phenylalanine or tryptophan. The order of the fields is V gene, clone size, D gene, J gene, CDR3 DNA, CDR3 protein. D genes are given only for firm matches. Where a row states a size, it is once, few, many or the class of an expanded clone; other rows omit it.

V: TRBV7-7
size: .
D: TRBD2
J: TRBJ2-1
DNA: TGTGCCAGCAGCTTAGCCAGCGGGGCCATTTATGAGCAGTTCTTC
CDR3: CASSLASGAIYEQFF

V: TRBV5-1
size: .
D: TRBD1
J: TRBJ1-6
DNA: TGCGCCAGCAGCTCTATGACAGGGGTCTATAATTCACCCCTCCACTTT
CDR3: CASSSMTGVYNSPLHF

V: TRBV19
size: .
D: .
J: TRBJ1-1
DNA: TGTGCCAGTAGTACCCCCCCTAACACTGAAGCTTTCTTT
CDR3: CASSTPPNTEAFF

V: TRBV11-2
size: .
D: .
J: TRBJ1-3
DNA: TGTGCCAGCAGCAGGACAGTGCGATCCATATATTTT
CDR3: CASSRTVRSIYF

V: TRBV6-1
size: .
D: .
J: TRBJ1-3
DNA: TGTGCCAGCAGTGACAAGAACGCTGGAAACACCATATATTTT
CDR3: CASSDKNAGNTIYF

V: TRBV11-2
size: once
D: .
J: TRBJ2-7
DNA: TGTGCCAGCAGCCCCCTAGGTGACGAGCAGTACTTC
CDR3: CASSPLGDEQYF

V: TRBV3-1/TRBV3-2
size: .
D: .
J: TRBJ2-7
DNA: TGTGCCAGCAGCTCGTTCTACGAGCAGTACTTC
CDR3: CASSSFYEQYF

V: TRBV7-9
size: once
D: TRBD1
J: TRBJ1-1
DNA: TGTGCCAGCAGCCAAGGGGACAGGGGGCGGACTGAAGCTTTCTTT
CDR3: CASSQGDRGRTEAFF

V: TRBV11-3
size: .
D: TRBD1
J: TRBJ2-3
DNA: TGTGCCAGCAGCTCACGACGGACAGGGAAAGGGGATACGCAGTATTTT
CDR3: CASSSRRTGKGDTQYF

V: TRBV6-5
size: .
D: .
J: TRBJ2-1
DNA: TGTGCCAGCACCGGAAACCGGGACTTAAACAATGAGCAGTTCTTC
CDR3: CASTGNRDLNNEQFF

V: TRBV11-2
size: .
D: TRBD1
J: TRBJ1-1
DNA: TGTGCCAGCAGCCCCGGACAGGGCTACCCTGAAGCTTTCTTT
CDR3: CASSPGQGYPEAFF

V: TRBV19
size: .
D: .
J: TRBJ1-4
DNA: TGTGCCAGTAGTAGTATCCGCGGGGTGGGAAAACTGTTTTTT
CDR3: CASSSIRGVGKLFF

V: TRBV9
size: .
D: .
J: TRBJ1-6
DNA: TGTGCCAGCAGCGTAGCTCCGCCAGGCCCTAATTATAATTCACCCCTCCACTTT
CDR3: CASSVAPPGPNYNSPLHF

V: TRBV3-1/TRBV3-2
size: .
D: TRBD1
J: TRBJ1-3
DNA: TGTGCCAGCGGCCAGGGGGAATGGGGAAACACCATATATTTT
CDR3: CASGQGEWGNTIYF

V: TRBV29-1
size: .
D: TRBD1
J: TRBJ2-7
DNA: TGCAGCGTTGATTTGGGGGATAGACAGGGGTTTTACGAGCAGTACTTC
CDR3: CSVDLGDRQGFYEQYF

V: TRBV7-9
size: .
D: TRBD1
J: TRBJ1-2
DNA: TGTGCCAGCAAGGGGGACAGGGGAGATGGCTACACCTTC
CDR3: CASKGDRGDGYTF

V: TRBV10-2
size: once
D: .
J: TRBJ1-4
DNA: TGCGCCAGCAGTGTTGGGGGCGGTGAAAAACTGTTTTTT
CDR3: CASSVGGGEKLFF

V: TRBV19
size: few
D: .
J: TRBJ2-2
DNA: TGTGCCAGTAGTTTTTATCTAGCGACCGGGGAGCTGTTTTTT
CDR3: CASSFYLATGELFF

V: TRBV19
size: .
D: .
J: TRBJ1-2
DNA: TGTGCCAGTAGCGGATTAAGGGGGACGACAGTCTATGGCTACACCTTC
CDR3: CASSGLRGTTVYGYTF

V: TRBV4-1
size: .
D: TRBD2
J: TRBJ2-2
DNA: TGCGCCAGCAGCCATCCGCCGAGTAGCGGGGGGGTTCGCGGGGAGCTGTTTTTT
CDR3: CASSHPPSSGGVRGELFF

V: TRBV28
size: few
D: TRBD1
J: TRBJ1-1
DNA: TGTGCCAGCAGTTTATGGGGGACAGAGCAGAACACTGAAGCTTTCTTT
CDR3: CASSLWGTEQNTEAFF

V: TRBV18
size: once
D: .
J: TRBJ1-2
DNA: TGTGCCAGCTCACCTGGGGTTATCGATGGCTACACCTTC
CDR3: CASSPGVIDGYTF

V: TRBV29-1
size: .
D: .
J: TRBJ2-7
DNA: TGCAGCGTTGGTAAGGGAATAAACTACGAGCAGTACTTC
CDR3: CSVGKGINYEQYF

V: TRBV4-1
size: .
D: TRBD1
J: TRBJ1-4
DNA: TGCGCCAGCAGCCAAGAGGGGACAGGGGCTAATGAAAAACTGTTTTTT
CDR3: CASSQEGTGANEKLFF

V: TRBV27
size: .
D: .
J: TRBJ2-7
DNA: TGTGCCAGCAGTTTAACTGTCGCCTACGAGCAGTACTTC
CDR3: CASSLTVAYEQYF

V: TRBV11-2
size: .
D: TRBD1
J: TRBJ1-2
DNA: TGTGCCAGCAGCTTGGTGGTCGGGACAGGACTTCACTATGGCTACACCTTC
CDR3: CASSLVVGTGLHYGYTF

V: TRBV27
size: .
D: .
J: TRBJ2-7
DNA: TGTGCCAGCGCTTATGGGGGGAGAGGGGCCTACGAGCAGTACTTC
CDR3: CASAYGGRGAYEQYF

V: TRBV6-1
size: .
D: TRBD2
J: TRBJ2-7
DNA: TGTGCCAGCAGTGAGGCGGGAGATACCTACGAGCAGTACTTC
CDR3: CASSEAGDTYEQYF

V: TRBV3-1/TRBV3-2
size: .
D: TRBD2
J: TRBJ2-1
DNA: TGTGCCAGCACCCTCCGACTAAGCGGGGGAGGCGATGAGCAGTTCTTC
CDR3: CASTLRLSGGGDEQFF

V: TRBV3-1/TRBV3-2
size: .
D: .
J: TRBJ2-6
DNA: TGTGCCAGCAGCACACCTAGGTACTCTGGGGCCAACGTCCTGACTTTC
CDR3: CASSTPRYSGANVLTF

V: TRBV5-1
size: .
D: .
J: TRBJ2-7
DNA: TGCGCCAGCAGCTTGGATAGGGCGGGCGGAGAAGTCTACGAGCAGTACTTC
CDR3: CASSLDRAGGEVYEQYF

V: TRBV3-1/TRBV3-2
size: .
D: .
J: TRBJ1-2
DNA: TGTGCCAGCAGCCCGCTAGACCGTCCTAACTATGGCTACACCTTC
CDR3: CASSPLDRPNYGYTF

V: TRBV7-7
size: .
D: .
J: TRBJ2-1
DNA: TGTGCCAGCAGCCTAGGTCATTCGAACAATGAGCAGTTCTTC
CDR3: CASSLGHSNNEQFF

V: TRBV7-9
size: .
D: .
J: TRBJ2-2
DNA: TGTGCCAGCAGCTTAACAGGGTCTACATCCTCGGAGCTGTTTTTT
CDR3: CASSLTGSTSSELFF

V: TRBV19
size: .
D: .
J: TRBJ1-6
DNA: TGTGCCAGTAGTACGCTCGAAAGAGGTTACCGCTCACCCCTCCACTTT
CDR3: CASSTLERGYRSPLHF

V: TRBV6-5
size: .
D: .
J: TRBJ2-7
DNA: TGTGCCAGCAGTTACTCGATGCCGGACTACGAGCAGTACTTC
CDR3: CASSYSMPDYEQYF

V: TRBV10-3
size: once
D: .
J: TRBJ1-5
DNA: TGTGCCGTAGGTTGGGCAGGGTCAAGTCAGCCCCAGCATTTT
CDR3: CAVGWAGSSQPQHF

V: TRBV29-1
size: .
D: .
J: TRBJ2-1
DNA: TGCAGCGTTGGCGACGGTACGGGAGCTTACAATGAGCAGTTCTTC
CDR3: CSVGDGTGAYNEQFF

V: TRBV2
size: .
D: .
J: TRBJ1-5
DNA: TGTGCCAGCAGTGACTCGCTTGGGAATCAGCCCCAGCATTTT
CDR3: CASSDSLGNQPQHF

V: TRBV6-5
size: once
D: TRBD1
J: TRBJ2-7
DNA: TGTGCCAGCAGTTACTGGACAGGGGGTCTCTACGAGCAGTACTTC
CDR3: CASSYWTGGLYEQYF

V: TRBV27
size: .
D: .
J: TRBJ1-5
DNA: TGTGCCAGCAGGCCAACGAGGGGTAGCAATCAGCCCCAGCATTTT
CDR3: CASRPTRGSNQPQHF

V: TRBV7-6
size: .
D: .
J: TRBJ1-6
DNA: TGTGCCAGCAGCTTAGATGGGGTGGCTAATAATTCACCCCTCCACTTT
CDR3: CASSLDGVANNSPLHF

V: TRBV5-4
size: .
D: .
J: TRBJ2-3
DNA: TGTGCCAGCAGCTTGGAGTCAGTTGTCGATACGCAGTATTTT
CDR3: CASSLESVVDTQYF